A selection of T cell receptor beta chains follows, all from one sample in a study of vaccination and CD4 T cells after COVID-19. These receptors' antigens are unknown. MiXCR, applied by TCRdb to the PCR reads, yields one record per CDR3 protein. The sample has 14,000 or so distinct CDR3 sequences; about 29% are singletons. The sample taken for sequencing was cultured CD4+ T cells from blood. The receptors derive from a human donor with COVID-19. CDR3s leave out the opening cysteine and the closing phenylalanine or tryptophan. Clone size is given for some rows only: seen once, a few or many times, or a class if the clone is expanded.

clone_size v_call cdr3_aa
. TRBV20-1 SARSGSTYEQY
. TRBV27 ASSYTGLGETQY
. TRBV28 ASSVPGQGKSYEQY
few TRBV4-1 ASSQDPGRGTDTQY
few TRBV2 ASAVRLLPDTQY
. TRBV6-2/TRBV6-3 ASSYPLAGRDTQY
few TRBV20-1 SARDSGLGNTIY
. TRBV12-3/TRBV12-4 ASSIRIQETQY
. TRBV11-2 ASSVQGGFTGELF
. TRBV5-1 ASNGGELNTGELF
. TRBV5-1 ASSSTGTDYGYT
. TRBV6-1 ASSGTQGRTDTQY
few TRBV7-6 ASSEGANTEAF
few TRBV10-3 AISSTSGGARETQY
. TRBV20-1 SARAGTDTQY
few TRBV25-1 ASSEPGQGFYGYT
. TRBV27 ASSLQWDLTQY